This T cell receptor beta chain is from a study of cytomegalovirus exposure and HLA in healthy donors. This CDR3 comprises 16 residues. CDR1 and CDR2 (germline): LNHDA, SQIVND (reference sequence). V was pared by 3 bases and J by 0 bases, with 12 bases between. 60 Vbeta and 13 Jbeta primers were used in PCR. TCRdb's table, derived via immunoSEQ multiplex PCR, lists solely in-frame clones and lacks some. The table shows roughly 180,000 clones, with 75% to 90% occurring only once. What was sequenced was PBMCs. The chain joins TRBV19 to TRBJ1-3; D is unresolved. This clonotype originated in a boy younger than 10 in good health and CMV-seronegative. CDR3 region: CASSIYKSSSGNTIYF. CDR3 bases: TGTGCCAGTAGTATTTACAAGTCCTCCTCTGGAAACACCATATATTTT.